Shown below are 5 T cell receptor beta chains from a single sample sequenced in a study of identical twins. TCRdb reanalysed the 5' RACE reads using MiXCR and keeps one entry per CDR3 protein. The data hold roughly 630,000 distinct CDR3 sequences, with roughly 6.6% observed a single time. These data are also associated with another study on yellow fever vaccine responses in identical twins.

The sequencing input was PBMCs. The receptors stem from a woman aged 18-29 years in good health.

This clonotype was observed a few times. The chain couples TRBV29-1 to TRBJ2-7; TRBD1 is a possible D gene (6 bases). V was pared by 4 bases and J by 1 base, with 11 bases between. This CDR3 comprises 13 residues. CDR1 is SQVTM and CDR2 is ANQGSEA in the germline V gene. The CDR3 spells CSVAPGASYEQYF. The CDR3 region has the DNA TGCAGCGTTGCCCCAGGGGCGTCCTACGAGCAGTACTTC.

This clonotype was seen ten or more times. The chain has TRBV5-1 and TRBJ2-3; possible D gene TRBD2, 8 bases. Germline-derived CDR1 and CDR2 are SGHRS and YFSETQ. Trimming removed 7 bases from V and 3 bases from J, with 18 bases in between. The CDR3 extends over 15 amino acids. CDR3 DNA sequence: TGCGCCAGCCGACGGGGGGGACAGCGTACAGATACGCAGTATTTT. Its protein product is CASRRGGQRTDTQYF.

V is TRBV15 and J is TRBJ2-5; D uncertain. The CDR3 is made up of 14 amino acids. The germline V and J ends were trimmed by 1 base and 3 bases, with 9 bases remaining between them. Per germline, CDR1 LNHNV and CDR2 YYDKDF (reference sequence). As DNA, the CDR3 is TGTGCCACCAGCAGAGGACACCTTAAAGAGACCCAGTACTTC. Translation: CATSRGHLKETQYF.

This clonotype came up many times. The chain carries TRBV29-1 and TRBJ2-5, with unresolved D. The CDR3 has 13 amino acids. The germline CDR1 and CDR2 sequences are SQVTM and ANQGSEA. V was clipped by 0 bases and J by 4 bases, with 9 bases between them. The CDR3 protein is CSVEDVSRETQYF. DNA of the CDR3: TGCAGCGTTGAAGATGTTAGCAGAGAGACCCAGTACTTC.

This clonotype was observed at least ten times. The rearrangement uses TRBV9 and TRBJ2-1; 11 positions agree with TRBD2. The V gene end was trimmed by 0 bases and the J gene end by 7 bases; junction bases not matched to a gene: 6. In germline, CDR1 is SGDLS, CDR2 YYNGEE. There are 16 residues in the CDR3. The CDR3 DNA reads TGTGCCAGCAGCGTAGAAGGTAGCGGGAGGGGGAATGAGCAGTTCTTC. Protein: CASSVEGSGRGNEQFF.